Listed below are T cell receptor beta chains from one sample, sequenced in a study of blood T cell repertoires in COVID-19. The method was immunoSEQ multiplex PCR; TCRdb's version includes in-frame clones alone and lacks a portion of them. The repertoire holds 200,000 to 250,000 clones, with 85% to 90% as singletons. Sample: peripheral blood. Source of these receptors: a young man with COVID-19, enrolled during active disease. Both conserved end residues are part of each CDR3. D genes are given only for firm matches. The listing skips clone size in some rows; elsewhere it reads once, few, many or a size class.

>few|TRBJ2-3|TRBV28|TRBD2
CASSLWGGTDTQYF
TGTGCCAGCAGCCTCTGGGGGGGAACAGATACGCAGTATTTT
>NA|TRBJ1-5|TRBV18|NA
CASSPGSDQPQHF
TGTGCCAGCTCACCTGGGAGTGATCAGCCCCAGCATTTT
>once|TRBJ1-1|TRBV7-9|NA
CASSSDRLNTEAFF
TGTGCCAGCAGCTCCGACAGGCTGAACACTGAAGCTTTCTTT
>once|TRBJ2-2|TRBV7-7|TRBD2
CASSYGGGPAGELFF
TGTGCCAGCAGCTATGGCGGGGGTCCCGCCGGGGAGCTGTTTTTT
>NA|TRBJ2-1|TRBV5-4|TRBD1
CAIQRGTGSHEQFF
TGTGCCATCCAAAGGGGGACAGGGTCACATGAGCAGTTCTTC
>NA|TRBJ1-2|TRBV29-1|NA
CSVYQRANYGYTF
TGCAGCGTTTACCAGAGGGCTAACTATGGCTACACCTTC
>once|TRBJ1-2|TRBV7-8|NA
CASSPQGLANYGYTF
TGTGCCAGCAGCCCCCAGGGGTTAGCTAACTATGGCTACACCTTC
>NA|TRBJ1-1|TRBV30|TRBD1
CACHTGGTEAFF
TGTGCCTGCCACACAGGGGGCACTGAAGCTTTCTTT
>once|TRBJ2-1|TRBV5-1|TRBD2
CASSYNQRGPDEQFF
TGCGCCAGCAGCTACAATCAGCGGGGGCCTGATGAGCAGTTCTTC
>NA|TRBJ2-7|TRBV7-2|TRBD2
CASSLAGLAGRLSYEQYF
TGTGCCAGCAGCTTAGCGGGACTAGCGGGAAGACTCTCCTACGAGCAGTACTTC
>NA|TRBJ2-5|TRBV28|NA
CASSLSRGAETQYF
TGTGCCAGCAGTTTATCGCGGGGCGCGGAGACCCAGTACTTC
>NA|TRBJ1-2|TRBV27|TRBD1
CASSPRGQGEGYTF
TGTGCCAGCAGCCCCAGAGGGCAGGGGGAGGGCTACACCTTC
>NA|TRBJ2-1|TRBV7-2|NA
CASSSQGAAHNEQFF
TGTGCCAGCAGTAGTCAAGGGGCAGCTCACAATGAGCAGTTCTTC
>NA|TRBJ2-7|TRBV7-9|NA
CASSFWGRTNSYEQYF
TGTGCCAGCAGCTTTTGGGGGCGGACAAACTCCTACGAGCAGTACTTC
>NA|TRBJ1-6|TRBV7-9|TRBD1
CASSFADRGQSPLHF
TGTGCCAGCAGCTTTGCAGACAGGGGGCAATCACCCCTCCACTTT
>NA|TRBJ2-7|TRBV5-1|NA
CASSLVPPGEQYF
TGCGCCAGCAGCTTGGTCCCCCCGGGCGAGCAGTACTTC
>NA|TRBJ1-2|TRBV9|NA
CASSVGRGFYGYTF
TGTGCCAGCAGCGTAGGCAGGGGTTTCTATGGCTACACCTTC
>NA|TRBJ2-7|TRBV7-3|NA
CASSLTRDYEQYF
TGTGCCAGCAGCTTAACGAGGGACTACGAGCAGTACTTC
>NA|TRBJ1-1|TRBV9|NA
CASSVDRYMNTEAFF
TGTGCCAGCAGCGTAGACAGATACATGAACACTGAAGCTTTCTTT
>NA|TRBJ1-5|TRBV6-5|NA
CASSYPQRTRNQPQHF
TGTGCCAGCAGTTACCCCCAAAGAACAAGAAATCAGCCCCAGCATTTT